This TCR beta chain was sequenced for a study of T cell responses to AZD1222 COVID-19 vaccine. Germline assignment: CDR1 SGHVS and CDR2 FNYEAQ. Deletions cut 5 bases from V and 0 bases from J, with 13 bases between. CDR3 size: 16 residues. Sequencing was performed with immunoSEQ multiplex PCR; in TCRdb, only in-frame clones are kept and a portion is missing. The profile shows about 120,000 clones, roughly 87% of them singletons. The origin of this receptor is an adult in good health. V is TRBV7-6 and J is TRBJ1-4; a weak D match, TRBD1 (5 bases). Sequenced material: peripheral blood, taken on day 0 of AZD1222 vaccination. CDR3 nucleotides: TGTGCCAGCAGCCGATGGGGGACGGCAACTAATGAAAAACTGTTTTTT. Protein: CASSRWGTATNEKLFF.